One and the same sample provided the 22 T cell receptor beta chains below, sequenced in a study of patients and donors after allogeneic stem cell transplantation. TCRdb re-called the RT-PCR reads with MiXCR, one entry per CDR3 protein. This table has more than 850,000 distinct CDR3 sequences, under 20% appearing once. Sequencing used blood, either unsorted or a sorted T cell fraction (not recorded which). The receptor source for this set is a human donor who was either an allogeneic HSCT recipient or a stem cell or donor lymphocyte infusion donor (not recorded which). It is not recorded whose cells these are; they may come from a transplant donor.

The chain couples TRBV15 to TRBJ2-7; TRBD2 matches at 13 bases. Per the germline V gene, CDR1 is LNHNV and CDR2 is YYDKDF (reference sequence). Losses at the gene ends were 1 base for V and 1 base for J; bases not matched to a gene: 4. The CDR3 consists of 17 residues. Here the CDR3 reads CATSRGTSGSLSYEQYF. The CDR3 DNA is TGTGCCACCAGCAGAGGGACTAGCGGGAGTTTGTCCTACGAGCAGTACTTC.

The V and J genes are TRBV9 and TRBJ1-4; D remains unclear. In germline, CDR1 is SGDLS, CDR2 YYNGEE. The CDR3 has 13 amino acids. V lost 0 bases, J lost 10 bases, and 10 bases lay in between. The CDR3 nucleotides read TGTGCCAGCAGCGTAGAGGGTTGGGGAAAACTGTTTTTT. Translation: CASSVEGWGKLFF.

In this sample, this clonotype turned up a few times. V usage is TRBV10-3 and J usage is TRBJ1-1; D not resolved. Germline assignment: CDR1 ENHRY and CDR2 SYGVKD. This CDR3 has 12 residues. Trimming removed 0 bases from V and 4 bases from J, with 3 bases in between. CDR3 DNA: TGTGCCATCAGTGAGTCATTCACTGAAGCTTTCTTT. Translating gives CAISESFTEAFF.

The chain couples TRBV12-3 or TRBV12-4 to TRBJ1-3; maybe TRBD1 (5 bases). Trimming took 5 bases from V and 7 from J, leaving 18 bases between them. The CDR3 length is 15 residues. Written as DNA, the CDR3 is TGTGCCAGCAGTCCCGGTGGCCCATGGGGGAACACCATATATTTT. Protein sequence: CASSPGGPWGNTIYF.

This clonotype was seen ten or more times. The rearrangement joins TRBV3-1 to TRBJ1-2; D call uncertain. V lost 2 bases to trimming and J lost 8 bases, with 6 bases between them. From germline, CDR1 is LGHDT and CDR2 YNNKEL (reference sequence). The CDR3 totals 11 residues. CDR3: CASSQFWGYTF. The CDR3 DNA follows: TGTGCCAGCAGCCAATTTTGGGGCTACACCTTC.

In its sample, this clonotype was seen a few times. The chain is built from TRBV24-1 and TRBJ2-2; 7 bases map to TRBD2. From germline, CDR1 is KGHDR and CDR2 SFDVKD. After removal of 0 bases from V and 8 bases from J, the junction contained 8 bases not matched to a gene. The CDR3 totals 16 residues. The CDR3 nucleotides are TGTGCCACCAGTGATTTGCCCGCGGGCGGGAGAGGGGAGCTGTTTTTT. Translation gives CATSDLPAGGRGELFF.

This clonotype was picked up a small number of times. This chain uses TRBV10-3 with TRBJ2-3; no definite D call. The CDR3 is 12 residues long. Between the trimmed V and J ends, which lost 4 bases and 2 bases, there was a span of 4 bases. Germline CDR1 is ENHRY and CDR2 is SYGVKD. Here the CDR3 DNA reads TGTGCCATCAGTGCAGCCACAGATACGCAGTATTTT. The encoded protein is CAISAATDTQYF.

This clonotype appeared many times. This chain uses TRBV20-1 with TRBJ2-7; 12 nucleotides align to TRBD2. This CDR3 spans 15 amino acids. Trimming cost V 2 bases and J 2 bases; bases outside gene matches: 4. Germline CDR1 and CDR2: DFQATT and SNEGSKA (reference sequence). The CDR3 DNA is TGCAGTGCTAGAAAGACTAGCGGGGGACCCTACGAGCAGTACTTC. The encoded protein is CSARKTSGGPYEQYF.

The chain employs TRBV15 and TRBJ2-7; tentative D call: TRBD1 (8 bases). Deletions cut 5 bases from V and 3 bases from J, with 14 bases between. This CDR3 is built from 14 residues. Germline V gene lookup returns CDR1 LNHNV and CDR2 YYDKDF (reference sequence). The CDR3 nucleotides are TGTGCCACCAGCCTACAGGGGGGGGTCTACGAGCAGTACTTC. Translation gives CATSLQGGVYEQYF.

The sample holds a few counts of this clonotype. The chain is built from TRBV20-1 and TRBJ1-1; D ambiguous. The CDR3 sequence is 13 residues long. Germline CDR1 and CDR2: DFQATT and SNEGSKA (reference sequence). V was pared by 7 bases and J by 2 bases, with 14 bases between. CDR3 bases: TGCAGTGTGGTCCGAGGCGTCAACACTGAAGCTTTCTTT. Translating it yields CSVVRGVNTEAFF.

The chain is built from TRBV5-6 and TRBJ2-5, with D maybe TRBD2 (6 bases). Germline V gives CDR1 SGHDT, CDR2 YYEEEE. Trimming left V 4 bases short and J 4 bases short, with 23 bases between. The CDR3 has 17 amino acids. CDR3 loop: CASSPFSGSRGGETQYF. The CDR3 DNA reads as TGTGCCAGCAGCCCCTTCAGCGGGTCAAGAGGAGGAGAGACCCAGTACTTC.

V is TRBV19 and J is TRBJ2-1; perhaps TRBD2 as D (5 bases). Germline loops: CDR1 LNHDA, CDR2 SQIVND (reference sequence). V lost 3 bases and J lost 8, with 17 bases in between. There are 15 residues in the CDR3. The DNA for the CDR3 is TGTGCCAGTAGTATTGCGAGATCCGAGGGTGATGAGCAGTTCTTC. As protein: CASSIARSEGDEQFF.

This clonotype turned up a few times. The V call is TRBV6-1, the J call TRBJ1-2, with a possible D match to TRBD1 (5 bases). Germline V lookup: CDR1 MNHNS, CDR2 SASEGT. V was clipped by 8 bases and J by 2 bases, with 12 bases between them. The CDR3 is 13 residues long. For the CDR3, the DNA is TGTGCCAGCGTCGGGGGACCCAACTATGGCTACACCTTC. Translated, it gives CASVGGPNYGYTF.

The sample holds a few counts of this clonotype. The chain combines TRBV5-1 with TRBJ2-7; the D gene is possibly TRBD1 (5 bases). V lost 3 bases to trimming and J lost 12 bases, with 19 bases between them. CDR1 and CDR2 (germline): SGHRS, YFSETQ. The length of the CDR3 is 13 residues. CDR3 sequence reads: CASSSAQGPGLYF. CDR3 coding DNA: TGCGCCAGCAGCTCGGCCCAGGGCCCCGGTCTGTACTTC.

This clonotype was observed a handful of times. The J gene is TRBJ2-7, the V gene TRBV20-1; a possible D gene is TRBD2 (6 bases). The germline gives CDR1 DFQATT, CDR2 SNEGSKA (reference sequence). There are 12 residues in the CDR3. V lost 1 base, J lost 6 bases, and 10 bases lay in between. CDR3 sequence: CSARGGGSEQYF. CDR3 nucleotides: TGCAGTGCTAGAGGGGGAGGTAGCGAGCAGTACTTC.

This clonotype turned up a few times. The chain joins TRBV28 to TRBJ2-1, with a tentative D call TRBD2 (7 bases). CDR3 length equals 15 residues. Germline V gene sequence: CDR1 MDHEN, CDR2 SYDVKM. V was trimmed by 2 bases and J by 10 bases, leaving 18 bases between them. The CDR3 is CASSLGGAHRPEQFF. CDR3 in DNA: TGTGCCAGCAGTTTAGGGGGGGCCCACAGGCCCGAGCAGTTCTTC.

This clonotype came up a few times. The chain couples TRBV10-2 to TRBJ2-5; 9 bases are shared with TRBD2. Germline V gene sequence: CDR1 WSHSY, CDR2 SAAADI. With 4 bases clipped from V and 4 bases from J, the junction kept 10 bases outside the gene matches. The CDR3 has 16 residues. The CDR3 is CASSAYWAGGGETQYF. DNA of the CDR3: TGCGCCAGCAGTGCGTATTGGGCGGGAGGGGGAGAGACCCAGTACTTC.

The chain couples TRBV24-1 to TRBJ2-1; no firm D call. CDR1 and CDR2 from the germline V gene are KGHDR and SFDVKD. Trimming took 6 bases from V and 6 from J, leaving 5 bases between them. This CDR3 is built from 11 residues. The CDR3 loop is CATSLFNEQFF. CDR3 nucleotides: TGTGCCACCAGTTTATTCAATGAGCAGTTCTTC.

This clonotype turned up a few times. This rearrangement joins TRBV10-3 to TRBJ1-2, with 7 bases aligning to TRBD1. This CDR3 region has 13 residues. CDR1 and CDR2 (germline): ENHRY, SYGVKD. V was pared by 10 bases and J by 1 base, with 6 bases of the junction left unmatched. The DNA for the CDR3 is TGTGCCACCCAGACAGGGAGTAACTATGGCTACACCTTC. This translates into CATQTGSNYGYTF.

In this sample, this clonotype turned up a few times. The CDR3, as DNA: TGTGCCAGCAGTTACATCGGGACAGGGCAGAATGAAAAACTGTTTTTT. The encoded protein is CASSYIGTGQNEKLFF. V gene TRBV6-5 combines with J gene TRBJ1-4, with 9 bases that match TRBD1. The CDR3 runs 16 residues. V lost 2 bases, J lost 5 bases, and 6 bases stayed unmatched. CDR1 and CDR2 (germline): MNHEY, SVGAGI.

This clonotype came up many times. V usage is TRBV27 and J usage is TRBJ1-1, with TRBD1 as a possible D gene (6 bases). The CDR3 extends over 15 amino acids. Trimming took off 5 bases at V and 1 base at J, with 14 bases between the two ends. Germline V CDR1 and CDR2: MNHEY, SMNVEV (reference sequence). This CDR3 is CASSPWQGTNTEAFF. CDR3 nucleotide sequence: TGTGCCAGCAGTCCCTGGCAGGGGACGAACACTGAAGCTTTCTTT.

The chain has TRBV29-1 and TRBJ1-1; TRBD1 might be the D (6 bases). V dropped 1 base and J dropped 6 bases, with 18 bases sitting between them. The CDR3 runs to 15 residues. Germline V gene lookup returns CDR1 SQVTM and CDR2 ANQGSEA. For the CDR3, the DNA is TGCAGCGTTGAAGCCCGGGGGGGGCGGTCTCCTGAAGCTTTCTTT. Amino acids: CSVEARGGRSPEAFF.